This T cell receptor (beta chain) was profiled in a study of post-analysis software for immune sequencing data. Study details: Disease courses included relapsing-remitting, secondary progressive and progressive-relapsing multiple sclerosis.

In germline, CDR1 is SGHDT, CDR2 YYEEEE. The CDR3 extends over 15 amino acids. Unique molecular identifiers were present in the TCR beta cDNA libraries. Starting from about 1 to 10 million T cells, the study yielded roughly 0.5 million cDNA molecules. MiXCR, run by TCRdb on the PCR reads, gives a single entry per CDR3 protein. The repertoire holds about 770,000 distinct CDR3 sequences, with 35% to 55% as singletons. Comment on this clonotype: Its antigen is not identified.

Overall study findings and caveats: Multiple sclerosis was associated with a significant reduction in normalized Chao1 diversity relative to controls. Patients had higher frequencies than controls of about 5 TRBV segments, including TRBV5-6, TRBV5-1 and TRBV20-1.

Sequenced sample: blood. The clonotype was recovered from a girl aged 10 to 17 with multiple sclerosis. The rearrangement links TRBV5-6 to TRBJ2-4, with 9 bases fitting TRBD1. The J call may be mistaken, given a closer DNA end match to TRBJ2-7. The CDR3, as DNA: TGTGCCAGCAGCTTCCCCGGGACAGGGTTCAACGAGCAGTACTTC. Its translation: CASSFPGTGFNEQYF.